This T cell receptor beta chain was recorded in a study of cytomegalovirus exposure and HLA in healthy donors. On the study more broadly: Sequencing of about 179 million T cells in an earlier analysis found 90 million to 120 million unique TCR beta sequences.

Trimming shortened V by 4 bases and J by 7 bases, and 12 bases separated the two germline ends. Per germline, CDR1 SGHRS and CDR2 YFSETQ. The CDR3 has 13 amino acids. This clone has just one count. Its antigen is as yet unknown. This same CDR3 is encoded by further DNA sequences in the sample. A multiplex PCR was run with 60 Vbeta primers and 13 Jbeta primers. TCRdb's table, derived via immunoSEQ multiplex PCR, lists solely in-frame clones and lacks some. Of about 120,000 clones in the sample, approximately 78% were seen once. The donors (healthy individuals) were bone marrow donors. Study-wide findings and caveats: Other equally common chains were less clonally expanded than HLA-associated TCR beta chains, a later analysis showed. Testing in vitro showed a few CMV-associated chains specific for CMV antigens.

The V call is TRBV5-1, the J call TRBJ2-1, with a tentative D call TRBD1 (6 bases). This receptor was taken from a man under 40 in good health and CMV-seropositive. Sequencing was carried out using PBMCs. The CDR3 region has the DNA TGCGCCAGCAGCCCAGGGACATCTAATGAGCAGTTCTTC. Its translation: CASSPGTSNEQFF.